This entry lists 16 T cell receptor beta chains sequenced from one sample in a study of shared clonotypes between healthy human individuals. Repertoires were generated with immunoSEQ multiplex PCR, while TCRdb's copy carries only in-frame clones and drops some. The table includes around 2.5 million clones, over 85% detected once. The sample consisted of naive CD4+ T cells from PBMCs. As for subset: CD45RA+ positively selected. The receptors were gathered from a man younger than 35 in good health. Some clones in this sample may be carry-over from other donors' samples.

V is TRBV27 and J is TRBJ2-3; D possibly corresponds to TRBD1 (6 bases). The CDR3 loop spans 14 amino acids. Germline CDR1 and CDR2: MNHEY and SMNVEV (reference sequence). Trimming took off 5 bases at V and 4 bases at J, with 13 bases between the two ends. CDR3 sequence (DNA): TGTGCCAGCAGTCCCCAACAGGGTCCAGATACGCAGTATTTT. It specifies CASSPQQGPDTQYF.

To note about this clone: The sample has other DNA sequences that encode this CDR3 too. The rearrangement links TRBV7-3 to TRBJ2-3, with 12 bases aligning to TRBD2. V was clipped by 4 bases and J by 2 bases; unmatched bases: 4. This CDR3 has 16 amino acids. Germline V gene sequence: CDR1 SGHTA, CDR2 FQGTGA. CDR3 DNA: TGTGCCAGCAGCTCCGGACTAGCGGGGTACACAGATACGCAGTATTTT. Protein product: CASSSGLAGYTDTQYF.

J is TRBJ1-2 and V is TRBV9; D uncertain. Germline-derived CDR1 and CDR2 are SGDLS and YYNGEE. The CDR3 has 13 amino acids. V was shortened by 6 bases and J by 8 bases, with 17 bases between the two germline ends. CDR3: CASNPVGSGGYTF. In DNA form, the CDR3 reads TGTGCCAGCAACCCGGTGGGATCTGGAGGCTACACCTTC.

This rearrangement joins TRBV27 to TRBJ1-1; no clear D gene. The length of the CDR3 is 13 residues. V was clipped by 6 bases and J by 0 bases, with 8 bases between them. Germline CDR1 is MNHEY and CDR2 is SMNVEV (reference sequence). DNA of the CDR3: TGTGCCAGCAGCCCCAATATGAACACTGAAGCTTTCTTT. Its translation is CASSPNMNTEAFF.

V and J are TRBV27 and TRBJ1-4, with a tentative D call TRBD1 (5 bases). The V and J ends lost 0 bases and 5 bases respectively, with 10 bases between them. Germline CDR1 is MNHEY and CDR2 is SMNVEV (reference sequence). The CDR3 is 15 amino acids. The chain's CDR3 is CASSLSGGGNEKLFF. The DNA of the CDR3 is TGTGCCAGCAGTTTATCCGGGGGTGGGAATGAAAAACTGTTTTTT.

Worth noting for this clone: This sample includes further DNA sequences coding for the same CDR3. The CDR3 coding sequence is TGTGCCAGCAGTTTATTGACCGACTATGGCTACACCTTC. Protein sequence: CASSLLTDYGYTF. The chain links TRBV28 to TRBJ1-2; D gene uncertain. Germline CDR1 MDHEN, CDR2 SYDVKM. The ends were cut back, 1 base at V and 3 bases at J, with 6 bases in the middle. The CDR3 has 13 residues.

This clone was counted once. The chain uses TRBV30 and TRBJ2-1; D gene ambiguous. Germline V gene lookup returns CDR1 GTSNPN and CDR2 SVGIG (reference sequence). The CDR3 is 14 residues long. Trimming stripped 2 bases from V and 3 bases from J, with 11 bases between. The CDR3 sequence: CAWSFATLYNEQFF. The CDR3 DNA follows: TGTGCCTGGAGTTTTGCCACCCTCTACAATGAGCAGTTCTTC. Using reference TRBV30 and TRBJ2-1 for the parts outside the CDR3, the full variable domain is SQTIHQWPATLVQPVGSPLSLECTVEGTSNPNLYWYRQAAGRGLQLLFYSVGIGQISSEVPQNLSASRPQDRQFILSSKKLLLSDSGFYLCAWSFATLYNEQFFGPGTRLTVL.

This rearrangement joins TRBV2 to TRBJ2-5; TRBD1 matches at 7 bases. The CDR3 sequence is 14 residues long. Germline assignment: CDR1 SNHLY and CDR2 FYNNEI. With 8 bases clipped from V and 5 bases from J, the junction kept 11 bases outside the gene matches. CDR3 DNA: TGTGCCAGCGGAAAAGACAGGGTGGGGGAGACCCAGTACTTC. Its protein product is CASGKDRVGETQYF. Variable domain in full (rest from reference TRBV2 and TRBJ2-5): EPEVTQTPSHQVTQMGQEVILRCVPISNHLYFYWYRQILGQKVEFLVSFYNNEISEKSEIFDDQFSVERPDGSNFTLKIRSTKLEDSAMYFCASGKDRVGETQYFGPGTRLLVL.

This chain links TRBV18 with TRBJ1-5, with unresolved D. Germline CDR1 and CDR2: KGHSH and LQKENI. Trimming stripped 6 bases from V and 10 bases from J, with 16 bases between. This CDR3 spans 13 amino acids. Here the CDR3 reads CASSPYTKDPQHF. CDR3 in DNA: TGTGCCAGCTCCCCCTACACGAAGGATCCCCAGCATTTT. Filled out from reference TRBV18 and TRBJ1-5, the complete variable domain reads NAGVMQNPRHLVRRRGQEARLRCSPMKGHSHVYWYRQLPEEGLKFMVYLQKENIIDESGMPKERFSAEFPKEGPSILRIQQVVRGDSAAYFCASSPYTKDPQHFGDGTRLSIL.

The CDR3 DNA reads TGTGCCAGCAGTGCGGGACAGGGGGTTTACGAGCAGTACTTC. Amino acids: CASSAGQGVYEQYF. The chain employs TRBV25-1 and TRBJ2-5; 11 nucleotides agree with TRBD1. The DNA matches TRBJ2-7 better at its end, which makes the J call doubtful. The CDR3 has 14 residues. Germline loops: CDR1 MGHDK, CDR2 SYGVNS.

The chain employs TRBV5-1 and TRBJ2-6; 10 nucleotides agree with TRBD1. The ends lost 4 bases at V and 0 bases at J; junction bases unmatched: 10. This CDR3 is built from 19 residues. The germline V gene has CDR1 SGHRS and CDR2 YFSETQ. In nucleotides, the CDR3 is TGCGCCAGCAGCCCCGGTTTAGGGACAGGGGCCTCTGGGGCCAACGTCCTGACTTTC. Translated: CASSPGLGTGASGANVLTF.

V usage is TRBV28 and J usage is TRBJ2-1; 7 bases agree with TRBD2. CDR3 size: 15 residues. V lost 6 bases, J lost 5 bases, and 10 bases stayed unmatched. Germline CDR1 and CDR2: MDHEN and SYDVKM. CDR3 nucleotide sequence: TGTGCCAGCAGGTCGGGAGGCCCGAGCAACAATGAGCAGTTCTTC. The encoded protein is CASRSGGPSNNEQFF. Full variable domain (missing parts from reference TRBV28 and TRBJ2-1): DVKVTQSSRYLVKRTGEKVFLECVQDMDHENMFWYRQDPGLGLRLIYFSYDVKMKEKGDIPEGYSVSREKKERFSLILESASTNQTSMYLCASRSGGPSNNEQFFGPGTRLTVL.

The DNA for the CDR3 is TGTGCCAGCAGCTTAGTAGCGGGAGTTTTGGAGACCCAGTACTTC. It is translated as CASSLVAGVLETQYF. This rearrangement joins TRBV13 to TRBJ2-5; TRBD2 aligns across 9 bases. Germline CDR1 is PRHDT and CDR2 is FYEKMQ (reference sequence). The CDR3 has 15 residues. Losses at the gene ends were 1 base for V and 5 bases for J; bases not matched to a gene: 5.

The V call is TRBV10-1, the J call TRBJ2-6; D assignment may be TRBD1 or TRBD2 (6 bases each). This CDR3 comprises 14 residues. Trimming left V 9 bases short and J 4 bases short, with 13 bases between. Per germline, CDR1 WNHNN and CDR2 SYGVQD (reference sequence). For the CDR3, the DNA is TGCGCCAGTTTGGGGGGCACCGGGGCCAACGTCCTGACTTTC. It is translated as CASLGGTGANVLTF.

This chain connects TRBV6-6 to TRBJ2-5; D is ambiguous. V gave up 0 bases and J gave up 4 bases, with 9 bases separating them. In germline, CDR1 is MNHNY, CDR2 SVGAGI (reference sequence). The CDR3 loop spans 14 amino acids. Here the CDR3 DNA reads TGTGCCAGCAGTTACTCCGGAATGGTAGAGACCCAGTACTTC. It codes for CASSYSGMVETQYF.

This chain links TRBV4-2 with TRBJ2-1, with a possible D match to TRBD2 (5 bases). Germline CDR1 reads LGHNA; CDR2 reads YNFKEQ. Trimming cost V 3 bases and J 0 bases, with 9 bases left between them. This CDR3 has 15 amino acids. CDR3 protein: CASSQDGSSYNEQFF. The DNA of the CDR3 is TGTGCCAGCAGCCAGGATGGGAGCTCCTACAATGAGCAGTTCTTC.